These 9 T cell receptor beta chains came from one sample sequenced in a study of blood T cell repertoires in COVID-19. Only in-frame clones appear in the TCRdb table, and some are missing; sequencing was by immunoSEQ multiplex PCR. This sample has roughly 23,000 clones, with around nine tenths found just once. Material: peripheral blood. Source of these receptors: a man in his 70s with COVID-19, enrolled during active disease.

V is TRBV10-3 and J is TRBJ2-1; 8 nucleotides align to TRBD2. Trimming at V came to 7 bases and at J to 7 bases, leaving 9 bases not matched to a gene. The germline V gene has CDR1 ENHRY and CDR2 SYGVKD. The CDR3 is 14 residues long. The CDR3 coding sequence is TGTGCCATCAAGCCGGGGGGGGAGAAAAATGAGCAGTTCTTC. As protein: CAIKPGGEKNEQFF.

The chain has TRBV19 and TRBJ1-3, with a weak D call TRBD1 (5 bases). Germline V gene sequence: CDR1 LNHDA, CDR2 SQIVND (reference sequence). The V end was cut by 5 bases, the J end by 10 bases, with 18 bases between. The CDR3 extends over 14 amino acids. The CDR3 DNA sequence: TGTGCCAGTAGTCCCGGGACTCCTGGGGAGACCATATATTTT. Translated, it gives CASSPGTPGETIYF.

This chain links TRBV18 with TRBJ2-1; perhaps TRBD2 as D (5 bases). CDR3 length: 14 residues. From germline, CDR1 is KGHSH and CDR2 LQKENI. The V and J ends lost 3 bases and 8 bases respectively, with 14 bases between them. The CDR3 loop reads CASSPRTLDDEQFF. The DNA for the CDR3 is TGTGCCAGCTCACCGCGGACTTTGGACGATGAGCAGTTCTTC.

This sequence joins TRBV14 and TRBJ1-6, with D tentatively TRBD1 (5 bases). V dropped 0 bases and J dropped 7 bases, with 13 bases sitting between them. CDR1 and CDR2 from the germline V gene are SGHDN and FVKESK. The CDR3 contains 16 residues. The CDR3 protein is CASSQERDWWNSPLHF. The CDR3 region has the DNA TGTGCCAGCAGCCAAGAAAGGGACTGGTGGAATTCACCCCTCCACTTT.

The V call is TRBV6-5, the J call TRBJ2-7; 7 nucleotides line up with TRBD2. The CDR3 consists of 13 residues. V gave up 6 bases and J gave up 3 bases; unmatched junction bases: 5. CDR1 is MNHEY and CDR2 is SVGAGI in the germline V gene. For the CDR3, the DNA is TGTGCCAGCAGCCCCGGGAGGCTCTACGAGCAGTACTTC. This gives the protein CASSPGRLYEQYF.

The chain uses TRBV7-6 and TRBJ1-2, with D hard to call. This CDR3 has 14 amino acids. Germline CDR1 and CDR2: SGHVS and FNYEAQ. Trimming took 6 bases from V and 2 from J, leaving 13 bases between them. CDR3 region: CASSPGVRNYGYTF. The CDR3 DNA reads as TGTGCCAGCAGTCCAGGTGTTAGGAACTATGGCTACACCTTC.

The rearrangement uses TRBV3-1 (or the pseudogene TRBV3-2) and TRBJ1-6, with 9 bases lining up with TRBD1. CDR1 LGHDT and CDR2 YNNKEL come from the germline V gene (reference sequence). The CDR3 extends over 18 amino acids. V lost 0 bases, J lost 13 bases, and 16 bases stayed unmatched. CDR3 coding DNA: TGTGCCAGCAGCCAAGATGGTCGGGGAACAGGGGGCTCTGGGCCCCTCCACTTT. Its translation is CASSQDGRGTGGSGPLHF.

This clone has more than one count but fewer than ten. The CDR3 sequence: CASSRYRGQTNTEAFF. In nucleotides, the CDR3 is TGTGCCAGCAGCCGCTACAGGGGGCAAACAAACACTGAAGCTTTCTTT. This rearrangement joins TRBV27 to TRBJ1-1, with TRBD1 matching 9 bases. The length of the CDR3 is 16 residues. Trimming removed 6 bases from V and 2 bases from J; junction bases left unmatched: 10. Per the germline V gene, CDR1 is MNHEY and CDR2 is SMNVEV (reference sequence).

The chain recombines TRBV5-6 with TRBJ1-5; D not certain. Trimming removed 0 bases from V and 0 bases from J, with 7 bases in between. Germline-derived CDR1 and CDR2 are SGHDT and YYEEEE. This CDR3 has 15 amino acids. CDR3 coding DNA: TGTGCCAGCAGCTTGGGACTATATAGCAATCAGCCCCAGCATTTT. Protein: CASSLGLYSNQPQHF.